This TCR beta chain was obtained from a study of OX40 agonist ivuxolimab in advanced cancers. Overall study: Patients were given ivuxolimab, an antibody that agonizes OX40 (CD134). Every patient in dose escalation had hepatocellular carcinoma, melanoma, renal cell or head and neck cancer. Participants averaged approximately 65 years of age (range about 23 to 79) and were roughly 80% male.

Sequencing was performed with immunoSEQ multiplex PCR; in TCRdb, only in-frame clones are kept and a portion is missing. The sample includes almost 70,000 clones, approximately 89% of them seen just once. The CDR3 extends over 13 amino acids. V dropped 4 bases and J dropped 3 bases, with 11 bases sitting between them. Germline CDR1 SGHDT, CDR2 YYEEEE. Samples were taken at baseline and on day 1 of cycles 4 and 7. The receptor's source is an adult with an advanced solid tumor such as melanoma, head and neck, liver or kidney cancer. Sequencing used CD4+ or CD8+ T cells sorted from blood, obtained in a trial of the OX40 agonist ivuxolimab. This chain links TRBV5-6 with TRBJ2-7; D possibly corresponds to TRBD1 (5 bases). The CDR3 DNA sequence: TGTGCCAGCAGCAGGGGTCTGGACTACGAGCAGTACTTC. Protein product: CASSRGLDYEQYF.